Many counts were recorded for the clone carrying this T cell receptor (beta chain). Antigen: not known. This entry comes from a study of molecular identifiers for immune sequencing clone quantification. Study-level points and caveats: Identical TCR molecules sharing a barcode could underestimate highly expanded clone sizes. Clones above 20 RNA copies held over 98% of effector molecules, under 1% in naive cells.

CDR3 length: 20 residues. Germline trimming cut 4 bases from V and 0 bases from J; bases unmatched to any gene: 12. From germline, CDR1 is SGHAT and CDR2 FQNNGV. From the PCR reads, TCRdb called clonotypes with MiXCR, one entry per CDR3 protein. The data hold approximately 630,000 distinct CDR3 sequences, with roughly 23% observed a single time. The chain carries TRBV11-2 and TRBJ2-1; 13 bases are a match to TRBD2. The sequenced sample consisted of naive CD8+ T cells from blood, with Jurkat cell RNA spiked in. The subset is: FACS-sorted CD8+CD4-CCR7+CD45RA+ naive T cells. The TCR originated in a human donor in good health. Some libraries in this study had Jurkat cell RNA spiked in. In DNA form, the CDR3 reads TGTGCCAGCAGCTCGTTTCCGGGACTAGCGGGGTCAAGCTCCTACAATGAGCAGTTCTTC. It yields the protein CASSSFPGLAGSSSYNEQFF.